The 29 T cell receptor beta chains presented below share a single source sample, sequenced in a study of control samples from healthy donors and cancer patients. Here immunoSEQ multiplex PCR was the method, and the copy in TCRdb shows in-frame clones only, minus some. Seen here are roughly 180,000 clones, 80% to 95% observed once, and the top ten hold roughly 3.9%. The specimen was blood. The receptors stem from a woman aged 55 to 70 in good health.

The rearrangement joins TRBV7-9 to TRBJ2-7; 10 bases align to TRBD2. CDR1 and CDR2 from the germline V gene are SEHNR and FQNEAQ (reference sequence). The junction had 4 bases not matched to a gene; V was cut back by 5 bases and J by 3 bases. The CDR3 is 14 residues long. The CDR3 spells CASSPLAGVYEQYF. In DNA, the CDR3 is TGTGCCAGCAGCCCGCTAGCGGGAGTCTACGAGCAGTACTTC.

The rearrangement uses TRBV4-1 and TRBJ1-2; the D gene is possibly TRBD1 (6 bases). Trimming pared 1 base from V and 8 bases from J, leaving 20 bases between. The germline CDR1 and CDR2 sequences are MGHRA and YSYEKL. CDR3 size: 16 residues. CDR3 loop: CASSQGVGRGAPGYTF. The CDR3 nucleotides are TGCGCCAGCAGCCAAGGGGTAGGGCGGGGGGCGCCGGGCTACACCTTC.

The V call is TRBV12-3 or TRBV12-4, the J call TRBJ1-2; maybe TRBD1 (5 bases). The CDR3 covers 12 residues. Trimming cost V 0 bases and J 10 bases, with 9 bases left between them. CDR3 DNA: TGTGCCAGCAGTTTAGCCGGGACTTCCTACACCTTC. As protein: CASSLAGTSYTF.

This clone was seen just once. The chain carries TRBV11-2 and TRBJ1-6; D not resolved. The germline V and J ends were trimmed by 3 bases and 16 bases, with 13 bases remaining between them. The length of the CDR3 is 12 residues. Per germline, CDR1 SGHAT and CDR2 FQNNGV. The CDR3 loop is CASSFGHQALHF. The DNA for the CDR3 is TGTGCCAGCAGCTTCGGCCACCAAGCGCTCCACTTT.

For the CDR3, the DNA is TGTGCCAGTAGTATGACGGGTAGCAATCAGCCCCAGCATTTT. Translating it yields CASSMTGSNQPQHF. The gene calls are TRBV19 and TRBJ1-5, with D unresolved. Between the trimmed V and J ends, which lost 3 bases and 0 bases, there was a span of 6 bases. CDR3 size: 14 residues. Looked up from germline, CDR1 is LNHDA and CDR2 is SQIVND (reference sequence).

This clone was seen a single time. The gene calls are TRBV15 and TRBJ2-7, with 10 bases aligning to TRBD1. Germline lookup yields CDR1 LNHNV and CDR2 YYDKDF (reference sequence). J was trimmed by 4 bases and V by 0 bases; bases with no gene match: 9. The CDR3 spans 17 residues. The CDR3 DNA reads TGTGCCACCAGCAGAGATCTTCCGACGGGACAGGGGTACGAGCAGTACTTC. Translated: CATSRDLPTGQGYEQYF.

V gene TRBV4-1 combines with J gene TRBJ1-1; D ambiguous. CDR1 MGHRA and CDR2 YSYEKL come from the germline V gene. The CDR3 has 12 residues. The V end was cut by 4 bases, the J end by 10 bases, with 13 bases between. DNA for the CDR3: TGCGCCAGCAGCCTAAAGCCTGGGGTAGCTTTCTTT. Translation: CASSLKPGVAFF.

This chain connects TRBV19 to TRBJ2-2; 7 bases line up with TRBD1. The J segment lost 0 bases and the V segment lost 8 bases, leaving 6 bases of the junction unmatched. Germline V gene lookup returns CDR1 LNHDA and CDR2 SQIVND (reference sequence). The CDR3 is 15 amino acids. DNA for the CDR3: TGTGCCAGTCAAGCCGGGACAGCGAACACCGGGGAGCTGTTTTTT. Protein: CASQAGTANTGELFF.

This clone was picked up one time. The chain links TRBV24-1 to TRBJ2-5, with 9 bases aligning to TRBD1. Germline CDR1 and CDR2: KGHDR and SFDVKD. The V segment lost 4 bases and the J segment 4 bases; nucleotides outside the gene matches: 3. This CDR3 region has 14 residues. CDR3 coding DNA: TGTGCCACCAGTGACCCGGGACAGGGAGAGACCCAGTACTTC. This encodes CATSDPGQGETQYF.

The CDR3 loop is CASSQRGPRGNTEAFF. The CDR3 coding sequence is TGTGCCAGCAGCCAACGGGGACCCCGGGGAAACACTGAAGCTTTCTTT. The rearrangement joins TRBV3-1 (or the pseudogene TRBV3-2) to TRBJ1-1; D perhaps matches TRBD1 (5 bases). The CDR3 is 16 residues long. V dropped 2 bases and J dropped 2 bases, with 15 bases sitting between them. Germline loops: CDR1 LGHDT, CDR2 YNNKEL (reference sequence).

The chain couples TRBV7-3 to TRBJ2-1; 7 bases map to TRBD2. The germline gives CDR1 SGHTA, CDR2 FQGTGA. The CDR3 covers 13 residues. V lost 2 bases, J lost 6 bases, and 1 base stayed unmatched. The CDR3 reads CASSLGGGNEQFF. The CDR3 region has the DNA TGTGCCAGCAGCTTAGGGGGGGGCAATGAGCAGTTCTTC.

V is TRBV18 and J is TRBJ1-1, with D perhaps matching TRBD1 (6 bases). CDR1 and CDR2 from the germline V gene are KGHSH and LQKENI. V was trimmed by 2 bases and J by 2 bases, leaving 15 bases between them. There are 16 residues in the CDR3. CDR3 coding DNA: TGTGCCAGCTCACCATTTACAGGGAGTCCAAACACTGAAGCTTTCTTT. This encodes CASSPFTGSPNTEAFF.

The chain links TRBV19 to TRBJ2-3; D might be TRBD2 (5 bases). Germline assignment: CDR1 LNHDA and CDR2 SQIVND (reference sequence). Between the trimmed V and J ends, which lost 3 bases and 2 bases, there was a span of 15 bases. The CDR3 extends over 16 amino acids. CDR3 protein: CASSMSYRGITDTQYF. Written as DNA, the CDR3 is TGTGCCAGTAGTATGAGCTATCGAGGGATCACAGATACGCAGTATTTT.

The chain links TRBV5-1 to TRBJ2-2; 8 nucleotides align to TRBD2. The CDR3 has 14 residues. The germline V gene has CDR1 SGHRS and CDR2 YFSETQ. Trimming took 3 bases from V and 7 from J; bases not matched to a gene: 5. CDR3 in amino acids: CASSSGGENGELFF. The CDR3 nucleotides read TGCGCCAGCAGCTCCGGGGGGGAAAACGGGGAGCTGTTTTTT.

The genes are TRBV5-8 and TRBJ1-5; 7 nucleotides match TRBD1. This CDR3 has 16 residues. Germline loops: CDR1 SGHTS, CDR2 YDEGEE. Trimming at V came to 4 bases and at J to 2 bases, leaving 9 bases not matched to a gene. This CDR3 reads CASSPGTESGNQPQHF. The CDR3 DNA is TGTGCCAGCAGCCCTGGGACAGAATCGGGCAATCAGCCCCAGCATTTT.

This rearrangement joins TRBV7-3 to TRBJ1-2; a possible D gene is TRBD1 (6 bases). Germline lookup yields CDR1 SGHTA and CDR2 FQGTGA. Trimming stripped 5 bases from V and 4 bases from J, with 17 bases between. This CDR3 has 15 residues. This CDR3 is CASSPTGGGSYGYTF. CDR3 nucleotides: TGTGCCAGCAGCCCTACCGGGGGCGGGAGCTATGGCTACACCTTC.

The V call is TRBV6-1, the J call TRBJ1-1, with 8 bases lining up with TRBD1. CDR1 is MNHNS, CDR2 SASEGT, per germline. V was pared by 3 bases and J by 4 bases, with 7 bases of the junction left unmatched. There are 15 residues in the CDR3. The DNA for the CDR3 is TGTGCCAGCAGTGAGCAGACAGGGGCAACCACTGAAGCTTTCTTT. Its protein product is CASSEQTGATTEAFF.

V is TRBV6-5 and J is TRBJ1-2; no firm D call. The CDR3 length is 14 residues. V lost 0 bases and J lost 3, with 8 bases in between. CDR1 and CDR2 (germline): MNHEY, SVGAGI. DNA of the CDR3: TGTGCCAGCAGTTACTCATGGGAACACTATGGCTACACCTTC. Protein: CASSYSWEHYGYTF.

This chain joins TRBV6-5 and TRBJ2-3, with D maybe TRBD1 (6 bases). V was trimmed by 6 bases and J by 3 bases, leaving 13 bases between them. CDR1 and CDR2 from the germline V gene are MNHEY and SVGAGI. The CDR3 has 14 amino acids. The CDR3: CASRDSPGTDTQYF. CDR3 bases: TGTGCCAGCAGGGACAGCCCGGGGACAGATACGCAGTATTTT.

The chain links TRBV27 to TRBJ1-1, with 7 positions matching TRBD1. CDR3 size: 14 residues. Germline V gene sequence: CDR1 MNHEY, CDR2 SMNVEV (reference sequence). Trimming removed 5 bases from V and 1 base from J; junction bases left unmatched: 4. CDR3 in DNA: TGTGCCAGCAGTGACAGGGTCAAGAACACTGAAGCTTTCTTT. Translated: CASSDRVKNTEAFF.

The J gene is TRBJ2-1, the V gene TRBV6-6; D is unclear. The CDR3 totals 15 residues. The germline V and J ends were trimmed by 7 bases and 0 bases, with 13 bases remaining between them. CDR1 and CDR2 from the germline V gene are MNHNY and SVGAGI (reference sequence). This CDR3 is CASTLRQSSYNEQFF. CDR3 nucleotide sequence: TGTGCCAGCACCCTAAGGCAGAGCTCCTACAATGAGCAGTTCTTC.

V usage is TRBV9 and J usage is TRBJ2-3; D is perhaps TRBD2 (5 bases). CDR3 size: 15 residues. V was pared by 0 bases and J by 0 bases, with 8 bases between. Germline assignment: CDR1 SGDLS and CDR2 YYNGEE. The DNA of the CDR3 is TGTGCCAGCAGCGTAGGAGGGAGAAGCACAGATACGCAGTATTTT. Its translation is CASSVGGRSTDTQYF.

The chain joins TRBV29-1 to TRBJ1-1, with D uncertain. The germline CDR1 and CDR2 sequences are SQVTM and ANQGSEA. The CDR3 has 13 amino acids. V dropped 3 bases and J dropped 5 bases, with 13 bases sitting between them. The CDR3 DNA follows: TGCAGCGTTGATTGGCAGGTCGGGACTGAAGCTTTCTTT. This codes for CSVDWQVGTEAFF. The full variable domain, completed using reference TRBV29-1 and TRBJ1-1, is SAVISQKPSRDICQRGTSLTIQCQVDSQVTMMFWYRQQPGQSLTLIATANQGSEATYESGFVIDKFPISRPNLTFSTLTVSNMSPEDSSIYLCSVDWQVGTEAFFGQGTRLTVV.

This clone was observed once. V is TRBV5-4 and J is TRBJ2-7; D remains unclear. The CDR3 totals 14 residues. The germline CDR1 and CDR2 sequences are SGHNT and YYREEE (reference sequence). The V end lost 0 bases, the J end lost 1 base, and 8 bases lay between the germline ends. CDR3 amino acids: CASSLGGFSYEQYF. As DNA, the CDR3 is TGTGCCAGCAGCTTGGGGGGTTTTTCCTACGAGCAGTACTTC.

The CDR3 DNA reads as TGTGCCAGCAGTCCAGACTCCTATGGCTACACCTTC. The encoded protein is CASSPDSYGYTF. V gene TRBV25-1 combines with J gene TRBJ1-2, with D uncertain. CDR3 length equals 12 residues. The V gene's germline CDR1 is MGHDK and CDR2 SYGVNS. Trimming shortened V by 5 bases and J by 4 bases, and 8 bases separated the two germline ends.

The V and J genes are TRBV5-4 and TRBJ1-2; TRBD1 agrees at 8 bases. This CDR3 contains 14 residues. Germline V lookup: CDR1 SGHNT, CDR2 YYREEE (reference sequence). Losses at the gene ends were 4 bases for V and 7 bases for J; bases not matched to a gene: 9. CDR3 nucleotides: TGTGCCAGCAGCGTAACAGGGACAGGATTTGGCTACACCTTC. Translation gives CASSVTGTGFGYTF.

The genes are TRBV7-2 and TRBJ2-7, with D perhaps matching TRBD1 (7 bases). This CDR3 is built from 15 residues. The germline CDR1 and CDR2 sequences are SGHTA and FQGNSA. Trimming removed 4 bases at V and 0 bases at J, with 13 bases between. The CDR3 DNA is TGTGCCAGCAGCTCTTCAGGGGGGCTCTCCTACGAGCAGTACTTC. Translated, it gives CASSSSGGLSYEQYF.

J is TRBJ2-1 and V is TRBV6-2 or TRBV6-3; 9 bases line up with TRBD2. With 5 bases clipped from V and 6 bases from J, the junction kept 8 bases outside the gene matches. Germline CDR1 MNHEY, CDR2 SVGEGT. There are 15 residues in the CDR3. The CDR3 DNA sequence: TGTGCCAGCAGTCGAATAGCGGGAGACTTCAATGAGCAGTTCTTC. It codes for CASSRIAGDFNEQFF.

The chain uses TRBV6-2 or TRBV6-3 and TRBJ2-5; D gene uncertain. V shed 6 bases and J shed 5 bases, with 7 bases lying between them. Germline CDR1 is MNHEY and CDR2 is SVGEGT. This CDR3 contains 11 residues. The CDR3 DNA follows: TGTGCCAGCAGCCCGTCCGAGACCCAGTACTTC. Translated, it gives CASSPSETQYF.